What follows is one T cell receptor (beta chain) and its context. Germline CDR1 reads MDHEN; CDR2 reads SYDVKM. This CDR3 has 17 amino acids. Trimming stripped 5 bases from V and 5 bases from J, with 24 bases between. The sample belongs to a study of blood T cell repertoires in COVID-19. Study-level background: Specimens from acute and convalescent COVID-19 originated in the United States, Italy and Spain. Nucleic acid was either cDNA or gDNA, and it came from T cells, B-cell-depleted T cells, or PBMCs.

Per the original data handling: Reference gene primer amplification in the assay estimated nucleated cell counts. The method was immunoSEQ multiplex PCR; TCRdb's version includes in-frame clones alone and lacks a portion of them. V and J calls and clone size come straight from that table; D and trimming were deduced from the DNA. The table records tens of thousands of clones, more than 75% of them present only once. This receptor was obtained from a human donor in a cohort sampled during active COVID-19. The sequencing input was peripheral blood. The V gene is TRBV28, the J gene TRBJ1-2; tentatively, D is TRBD1 (6 bases). The CDR3 nucleotides read TGTGCCAGCAGTCTTTGGGCCCGGCAGGGACATTTATATGGCTACACCTTC. It is translated as CASSLWARQGHLYGYTF.